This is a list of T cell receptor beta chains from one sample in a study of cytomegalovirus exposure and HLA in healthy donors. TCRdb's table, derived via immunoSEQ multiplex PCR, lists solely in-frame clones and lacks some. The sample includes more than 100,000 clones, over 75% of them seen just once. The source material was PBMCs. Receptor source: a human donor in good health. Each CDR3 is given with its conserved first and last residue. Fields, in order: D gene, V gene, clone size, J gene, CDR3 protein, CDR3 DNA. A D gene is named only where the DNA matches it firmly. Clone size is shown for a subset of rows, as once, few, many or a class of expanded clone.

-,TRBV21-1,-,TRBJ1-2,CASSNRDQGTANYGYTF,TGTGCCAGCAGCAATCGCGATCAGGGCACCGCTAACTATGGCTACACCTTC
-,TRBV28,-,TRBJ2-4,CASSSLGGAKNSQYF,TGTGCCAGCAGCTCCCTGGGGGGAGCCAAAAACAGTCAGTACTTC
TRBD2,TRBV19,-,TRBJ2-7,CASSIMLAGGPNSYEQYF,TGTGCCAGTAGTATTATGCTAGCGGGAGGCCCGAACTCCTACGAGCAGTACTTC
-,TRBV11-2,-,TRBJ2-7,CASSHLDGSPAEQYF,TGTGCCAGCAGCCACCTTGATGGGAGTCCGGCCGAGCAGTACTTC
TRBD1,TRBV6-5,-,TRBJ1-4,CASSPGQGREKLFF,TGTGCCAGCAGCCCGGGACAGGGACGTGAAAAACTGTTTTTT
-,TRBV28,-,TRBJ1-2,CATLRVGGLGYTF,TGTGCCACCCTCCGGGTGGGGGGGTTAGGCTACACCTTC
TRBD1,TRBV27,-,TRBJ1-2,CASSYSQGASNYGYTF,TGTGCCAGCAGTTATTCACAGGGGGCCTCGAACTATGGCTACACCTTC
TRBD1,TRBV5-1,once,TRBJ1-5,CASSLGTGTQPQHF,TGCGCCAGCAGCTTGGGGACAGGAACTCAGCCCCAGCATTTT
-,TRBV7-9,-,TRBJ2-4,CASSLPARGTAKNIQYF,TGTGCCAGCAGCTTACCCGCTCGGGGTACAGCCAAAAACATTCAGTACTTC
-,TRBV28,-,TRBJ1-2,CASKTSTGNYGYTF,TGTGCCAGCAAGACGAGCACAGGGAACTATGGCTACACCTTC
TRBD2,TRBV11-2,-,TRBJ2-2,CASSQWAGANGELFF,TGTGCCAGCAGTCAATGGGCGGGAGCTAACGGGGAGCTGTTTTTT
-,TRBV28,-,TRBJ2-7,CASSWRGSPYEQYF,TGTGCCAGCAGTTGGCGGGGCAGCCCCTACGAGCAGTACTTC
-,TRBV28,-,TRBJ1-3,CASSRGAGNTIYF,TGTGCCAGCAGTCGGGGGGCAGGAAACACCATATATTTT
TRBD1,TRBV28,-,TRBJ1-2,CASRSGTARANYGYTF,TGTGCCAGCAGATCCGGGACAGCTCGGGCTAACTATGGCTACACCTTC
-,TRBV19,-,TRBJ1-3,CATRAFSGNTIYF,TGTGCCACCAGGGCTTTCTCTGGAAACACCATATATTTT
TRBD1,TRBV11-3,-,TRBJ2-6,CASSLRDRGQQGANVLTF,TGTGCCAGCAGCTTGCGGGACAGGGGGCAGCAAGGGGCCAACGTCCTGACTTTC
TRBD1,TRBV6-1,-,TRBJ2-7,CASTGRDRGLYEQYF,TGTGCCAGCACCGGAAGGGACAGGGGGCTTTACGAGCAGTACTTC
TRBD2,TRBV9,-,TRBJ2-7,CASSVDSGRVHEQYF,TGTGCCAGCAGCGTAGACAGCGGGAGGGTCCACGAGCAGTACTTC
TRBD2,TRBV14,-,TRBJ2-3,CASSLDLAGGPGTQYF,TGCGCCAGCAGCCTCGACCTAGCGGGAGGGCCCGGTACGCAGTATTTT
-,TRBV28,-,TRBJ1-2,CARAGANYGYTF,TGTGCCAGGGCCGGGGCTAACTATGGCTACACCTTC
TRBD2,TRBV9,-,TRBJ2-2,CASSATSGRGTGELFF,TGTGCCAGCAGCGCAACTAGCGGGAGAGGCACCGGGGAGCTGTTTTTT
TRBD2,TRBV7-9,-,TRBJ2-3,CASSWGLAGEDTQYF,TGTGCCAGCAGTTGGGGACTAGCGGGAGAAGATACGCAGTATTTT
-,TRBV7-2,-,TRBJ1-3,CASSLNPPGAGNTIYF,TGTGCCAGCAGCTTAAACCCCCCGGGTGCGGGAAACACCATATATTTT
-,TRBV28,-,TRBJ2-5,CASSPTGVRQRKQYF,TGTGCCAGCAGCCCGACGGGGGTGCGCCAGAGGAAGCAGTACTTC
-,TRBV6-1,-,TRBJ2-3,CASSVREDTQYF,TGTGCCAGCAGTGTCCGGGAAGATACGCAGTATTTT
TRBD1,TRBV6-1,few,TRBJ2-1,CASSSTGGEQFF,TGTGCCAGCAGTTCAACAGGGGGCGAGCAGTTCTTC
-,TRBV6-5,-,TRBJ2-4,CASSYSGQGLGIQYF,TGTGCCAGCAGTTACTCGGGGCAGGGGCTAGGCATTCAGTACTTC
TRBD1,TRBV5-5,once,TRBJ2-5,CASSSGQVQETQYF,TGTGCCAGCAGCTCCGGACAGGTTCAGGAGACCCAGTACTTC
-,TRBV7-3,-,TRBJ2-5,CASSWENQETQYF,TGTGCCAGCAGCTGGGAGAATCAAGAGACCCAGTACTTC
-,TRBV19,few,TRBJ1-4,CASSIGGQATNEKLFF,TGTGCCAGTAGTATCGGAGGGCAGGCAACTAATGAAAAACTGTTTTTT
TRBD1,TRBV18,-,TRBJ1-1,CASSHSTGTLNTEAFF,TGTGCCAGCTCACACTCGACAGGGACACTTAACACTGAAGCTTTCTTT
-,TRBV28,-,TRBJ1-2,CASSFTGTYGYTF,TGTGCCAGCAGTTTCACGGGTACCTATGGCTACACCTTC
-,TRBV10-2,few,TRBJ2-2,CASSRQTNTGELFF,TGCGCCAGCAGCAGACAGACGAACACCGGGGAGCTGTTTTTT
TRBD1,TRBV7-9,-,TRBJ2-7,CASSLGQGIDEQYF,TGTGCCAGCAGCCTGGGACAGGGCATCGACGAGCAGTACTTC
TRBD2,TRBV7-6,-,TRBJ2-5,CASSLAAGIQETQYF,TGTGCCAGCAGCTTAGCAGCGGGGATCCAAGAGACCCAGTACTTC
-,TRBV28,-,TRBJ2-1,CASSSTRGPGSYNEQFF,TGTGCCAGCAGTTCCACCCGAGGGCCCGGGTCCTACAATGAGCAGTTCTTC
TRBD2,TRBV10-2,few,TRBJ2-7,CASSRQARGGSGNYEQYF,TGCGCCAGCAGTAGGCAAGCCCGGGGGGGTAGCGGGAACTACGAGCAGTACTTC